The 5 T cell receptor beta chains listed next were all sequenced from one sample in a study of T cells in Graves' hyperthyroidism and ophthalmopathy. Using RNA transcripts as the source, TCR beta CDR3 regions were amplified. During a first-round RT-PCR of the TCR CDR3, the HTBI primer set was used. TCRdb ran MiXCR on the multiplex PCR reads and lists one entry per CDR3 protein. The sample includes approximately 600,000 distinct CDR3 sequences, 14% seen only once; the top ten take more than 5%. The sample taken for sequencing was blood. The receptors were sampled from a young woman with Graves' hyperthyroidism that later progressed to Graves' ophthalmopathy.

The V call is TRBV12-5, the J call TRBJ1-2; D uncertain. V gave up 5 bases and J gave up 4 bases, with 14 bases separating them. From germline, CDR1 is LGHNT and CDR2 FRNRAP. The CDR3 is 14 residues long. In DNA form, the CDR3 reads TGTGCTAGTGGTGGAGACTCGGACGGCTATGGCTACACCTTC. Residues: CASGGDSDGYGYTF. The full variable domain, its missing parts supplied by reference TRBV12-5 and TRBJ1-2, is DARVTQTPRHKVTEMGQEVTMRCQPILGHNTVFWYRQTMMQGLELLAYFRNRAPLDDSGMPKDRFSAEMPDATLATLKIQPSEPRDSAVYFCASGGDSDGYGYTFGSGTRLTVV.

The table lists this clonotype with a few counts. V and J are TRBV5-5 and TRBJ2-7, with D possibly being TRBD2 (5 bases). This CDR3 contains 16 residues. Germline CDR1 is SGHKS and CDR2 is YYEKEE (reference sequence). Trimming cost V 6 bases and J 7 bases, with 26 bases left between them. The CDR3: CASTSEGSRAPWEQYF. As DNA, the CDR3 is TGTGCCAGCACCTCTGAGGGTAGCCGGGCGCCGTGGGAGCAGTACTTC.

This clonotype occurred many times. The V call is TRBV12-5, the J call TRBJ2-5, with unresolved D. Germline lookup yields CDR1 LGHNT and CDR2 FRNRAP. V dropped 2 bases and J dropped 4 bases, with 5 bases sitting between them. The CDR3 loop spans 12 amino acids. DNA for the CDR3: TGTGCTAGTGGTTTGATAGGAGAGACCCAGTACTTC. It specifies CASGLIGETQYF.

This clonotype was seen a handful of times. The V call is TRBV19, the J call TRBJ1-2, with 8 bases lining up with TRBD1. V lost 2 bases to trimming and J lost 2 bases; unmatched junction nucleotides: 1. The V gene's germline CDR1 is LNHDA and CDR2 SQIVND (reference sequence). The CDR3 contains 14 residues. The DNA of the CDR3 is TGTGCCAGTAGTATATCAGGGGGCAACTATGGCTACACCTTC. Translation gives CASSISGGNYGYTF.

A remark on this clonotype: A single base separates this from a much larger clone, so it may be a read error. The gene calls are TRBV12-3 or TRBV12-4 and TRBJ2-7; 11 bases line up with TRBD2. Trimming removed 1 base from V and 7 bases from J; junction bases left unmatched: 12. The CDR3 totals 17 residues. The DNA of the CDR3 is TGTGCCAGCAGTTTAGGGGGACTAGCGGCAGACGGGTATGAGCAGTACTTC. Its translation is CASSLGGLAADGYEQYF.